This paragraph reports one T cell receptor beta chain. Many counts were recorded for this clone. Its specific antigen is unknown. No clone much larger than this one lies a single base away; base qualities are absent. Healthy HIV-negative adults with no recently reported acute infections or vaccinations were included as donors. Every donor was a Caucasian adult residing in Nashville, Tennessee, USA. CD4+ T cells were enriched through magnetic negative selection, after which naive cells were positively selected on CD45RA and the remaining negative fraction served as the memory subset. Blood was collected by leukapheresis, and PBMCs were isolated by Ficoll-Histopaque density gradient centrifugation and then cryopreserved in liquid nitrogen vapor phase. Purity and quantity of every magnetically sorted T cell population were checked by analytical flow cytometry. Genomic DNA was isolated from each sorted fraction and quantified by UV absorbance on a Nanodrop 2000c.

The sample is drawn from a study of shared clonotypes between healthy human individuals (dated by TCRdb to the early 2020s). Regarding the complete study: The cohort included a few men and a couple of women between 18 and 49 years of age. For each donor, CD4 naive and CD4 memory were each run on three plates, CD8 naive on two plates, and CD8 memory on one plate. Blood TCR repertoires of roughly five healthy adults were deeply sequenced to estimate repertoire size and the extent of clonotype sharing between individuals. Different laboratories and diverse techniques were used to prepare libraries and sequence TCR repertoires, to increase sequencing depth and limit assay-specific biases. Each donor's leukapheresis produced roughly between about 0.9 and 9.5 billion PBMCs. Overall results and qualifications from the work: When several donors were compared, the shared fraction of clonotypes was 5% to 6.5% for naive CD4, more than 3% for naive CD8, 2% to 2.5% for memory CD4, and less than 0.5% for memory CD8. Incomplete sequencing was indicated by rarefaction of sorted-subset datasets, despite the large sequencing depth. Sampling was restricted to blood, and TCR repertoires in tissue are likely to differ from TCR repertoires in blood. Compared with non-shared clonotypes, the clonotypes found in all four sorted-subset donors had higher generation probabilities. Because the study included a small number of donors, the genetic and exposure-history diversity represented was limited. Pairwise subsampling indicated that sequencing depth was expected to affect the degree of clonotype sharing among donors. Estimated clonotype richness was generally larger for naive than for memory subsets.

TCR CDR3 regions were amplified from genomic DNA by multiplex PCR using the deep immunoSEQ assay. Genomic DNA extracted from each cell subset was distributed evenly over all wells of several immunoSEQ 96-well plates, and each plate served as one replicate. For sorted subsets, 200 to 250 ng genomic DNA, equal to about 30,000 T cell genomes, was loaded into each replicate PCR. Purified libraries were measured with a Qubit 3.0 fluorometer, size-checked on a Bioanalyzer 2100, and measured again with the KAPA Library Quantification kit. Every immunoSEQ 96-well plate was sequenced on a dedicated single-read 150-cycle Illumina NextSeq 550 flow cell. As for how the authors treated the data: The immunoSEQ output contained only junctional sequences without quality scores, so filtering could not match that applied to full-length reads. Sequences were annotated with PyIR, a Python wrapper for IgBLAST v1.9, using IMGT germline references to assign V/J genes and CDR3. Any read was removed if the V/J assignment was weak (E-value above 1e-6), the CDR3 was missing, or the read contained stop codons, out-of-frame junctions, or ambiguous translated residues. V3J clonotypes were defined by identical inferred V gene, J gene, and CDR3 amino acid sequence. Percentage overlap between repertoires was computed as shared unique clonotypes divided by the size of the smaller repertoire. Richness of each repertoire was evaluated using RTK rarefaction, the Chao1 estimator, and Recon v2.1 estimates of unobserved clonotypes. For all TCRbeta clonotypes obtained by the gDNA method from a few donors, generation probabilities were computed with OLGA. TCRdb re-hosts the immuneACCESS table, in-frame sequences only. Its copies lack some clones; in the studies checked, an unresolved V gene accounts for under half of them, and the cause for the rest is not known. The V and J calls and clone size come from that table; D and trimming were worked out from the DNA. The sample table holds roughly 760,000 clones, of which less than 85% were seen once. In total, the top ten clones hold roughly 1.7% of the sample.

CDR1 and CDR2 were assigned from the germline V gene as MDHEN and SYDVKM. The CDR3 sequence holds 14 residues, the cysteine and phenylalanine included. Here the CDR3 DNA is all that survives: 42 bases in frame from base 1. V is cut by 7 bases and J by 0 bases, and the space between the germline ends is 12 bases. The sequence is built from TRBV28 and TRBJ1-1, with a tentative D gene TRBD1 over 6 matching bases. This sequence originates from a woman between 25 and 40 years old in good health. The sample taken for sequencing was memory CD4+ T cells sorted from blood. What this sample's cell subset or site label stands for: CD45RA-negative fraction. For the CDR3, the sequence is CASTQQGLNTEAFF. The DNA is TGTGCCAGCACTCAACAGGGATTGAACACTGAAGCTTTCTTT.